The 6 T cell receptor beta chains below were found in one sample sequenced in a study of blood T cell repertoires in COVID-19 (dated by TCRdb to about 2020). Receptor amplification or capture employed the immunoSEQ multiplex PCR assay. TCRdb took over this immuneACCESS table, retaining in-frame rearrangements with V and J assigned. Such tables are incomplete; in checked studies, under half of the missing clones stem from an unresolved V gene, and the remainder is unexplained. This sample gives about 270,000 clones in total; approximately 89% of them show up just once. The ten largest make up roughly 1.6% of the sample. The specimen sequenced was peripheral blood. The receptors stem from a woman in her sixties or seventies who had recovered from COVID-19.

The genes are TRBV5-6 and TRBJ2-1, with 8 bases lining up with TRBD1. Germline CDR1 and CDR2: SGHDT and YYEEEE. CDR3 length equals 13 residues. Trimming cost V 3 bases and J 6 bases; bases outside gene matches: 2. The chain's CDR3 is CASSWTGFNEQFF. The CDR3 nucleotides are TGTGCCAGCAGCTGGACAGGGTTCAATGAGCAGTTCTTC.

The CDR3 nucleotides are TGTGCCAGCAGCTTAGCCGGGGACATCGCCTACGAGCAGTACTTC. Protein product: CASSLAGDIAYEQYF. The chain couples TRBV7-9 to TRBJ2-7, with D perhaps matching TRBD1 (6 bases). CDR3 length: 15 residues. Trimming took 0 bases from V and 2 from J, leaving 11 bases between them. The germline gives CDR1 SEHNR, CDR2 FQNEAQ (reference sequence). Drawing the rest from reference TRBV7-9 and TRBJ2-7, the complete variable domain is DTGVSQNPRHKITKRGQNVTFRCDPISEHNRLYWYRQTLGQGPEFLTYFQNEAQLEKSRLLSDRFSAERPKGSFSTLEIQRTEQGDSAMYLCASSLAGDIAYEQYFGPGTRLTVT.

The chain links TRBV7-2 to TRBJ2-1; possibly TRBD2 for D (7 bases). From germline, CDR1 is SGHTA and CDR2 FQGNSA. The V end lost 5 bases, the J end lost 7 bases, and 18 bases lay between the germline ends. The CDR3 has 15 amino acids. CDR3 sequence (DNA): TGTGCCAGCAGCGGAGATGGGGGGGGCGGTAATGAGCAGTTCTTC. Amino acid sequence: CASSGDGGGGNEQFF. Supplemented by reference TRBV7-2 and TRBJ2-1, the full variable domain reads GAGVSQSPSNKVTEKGKDVELRCDPISGHTALYWYRQSLGQGLEFLIYFQGNSAPDKSGLPSDRFSAERTGGSVSTLTIQRTQQEDSAVYLCASSGDGGGGNEQFFGPGTRLTVL.

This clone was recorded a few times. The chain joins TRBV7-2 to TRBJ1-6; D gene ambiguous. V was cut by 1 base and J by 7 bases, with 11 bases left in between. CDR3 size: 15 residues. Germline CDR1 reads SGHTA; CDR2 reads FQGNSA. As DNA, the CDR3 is TGTGCCAGCAGCTTAGTGAACAGAGGGAATTCACCCCTCCACTTT. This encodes CASSLVNRGNSPLHF.

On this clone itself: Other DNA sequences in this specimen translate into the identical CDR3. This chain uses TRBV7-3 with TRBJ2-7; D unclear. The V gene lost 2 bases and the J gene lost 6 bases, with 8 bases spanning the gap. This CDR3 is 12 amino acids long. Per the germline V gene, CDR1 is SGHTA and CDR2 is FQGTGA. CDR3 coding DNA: TGTGCCAGCAGCTTAGGCGGCCGCGAGCAGTACTTC. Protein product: CASSLGGREQYF.

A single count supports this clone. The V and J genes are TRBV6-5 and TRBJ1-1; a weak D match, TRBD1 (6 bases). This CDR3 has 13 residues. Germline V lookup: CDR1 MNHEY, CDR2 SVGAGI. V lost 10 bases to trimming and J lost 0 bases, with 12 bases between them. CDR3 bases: TGTGCCATAAGAACAGGGTTGAACACTGAAGCTTTCTTT. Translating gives CAIRTGLNTEAFF.